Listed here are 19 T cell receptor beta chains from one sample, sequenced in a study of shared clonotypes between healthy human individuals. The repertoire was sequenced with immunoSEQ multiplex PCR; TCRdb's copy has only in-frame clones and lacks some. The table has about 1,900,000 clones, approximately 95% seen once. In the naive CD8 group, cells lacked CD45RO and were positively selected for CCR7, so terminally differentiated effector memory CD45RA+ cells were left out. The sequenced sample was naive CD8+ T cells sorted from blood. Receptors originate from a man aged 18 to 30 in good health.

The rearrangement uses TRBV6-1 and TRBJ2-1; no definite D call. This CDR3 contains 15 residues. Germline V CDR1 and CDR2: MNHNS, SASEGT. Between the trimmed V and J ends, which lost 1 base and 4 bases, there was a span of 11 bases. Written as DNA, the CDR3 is TGTGCCAGCAGTGAAGTCACTACCCCGTACAATGAGCAGTTCTTC. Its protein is CASSEVTTPYNEQFF.

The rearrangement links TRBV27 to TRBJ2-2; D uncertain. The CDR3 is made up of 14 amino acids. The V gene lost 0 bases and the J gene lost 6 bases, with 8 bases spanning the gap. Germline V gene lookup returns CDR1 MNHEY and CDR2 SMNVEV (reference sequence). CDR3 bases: TGTGCCAGCAGTTTATCGATTTCCCCCGGGGAGCTGTTTTTT. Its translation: CASSLSISPGELFF.

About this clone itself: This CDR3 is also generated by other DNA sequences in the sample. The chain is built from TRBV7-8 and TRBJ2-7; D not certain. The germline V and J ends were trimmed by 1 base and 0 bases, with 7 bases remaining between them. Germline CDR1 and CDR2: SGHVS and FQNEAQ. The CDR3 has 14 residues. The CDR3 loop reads CASSLEGSSYEQYF. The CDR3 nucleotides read TGTGCCAGCAGCTTAGAAGGCTCCTCCTACGAGCAGTACTTC. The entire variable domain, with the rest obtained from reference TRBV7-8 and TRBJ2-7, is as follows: GAGVSQSPRYKVAKRGQDVALRCDPISGHVSLFWYQQALGQGPEFLTYFQNEAQLDKSGLPSDRFFAERPEGSVSTLKIQRTQQEDSAVYLCASSLEGSSYEQYFGPGTRLTVT.

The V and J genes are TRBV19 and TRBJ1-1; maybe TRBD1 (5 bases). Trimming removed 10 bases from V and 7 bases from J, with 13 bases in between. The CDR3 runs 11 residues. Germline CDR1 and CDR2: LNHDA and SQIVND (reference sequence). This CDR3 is CATGGESEAFF. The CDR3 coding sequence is TGTGCCACGGGGGGAGAGAGTGAAGCTTTCTTT.

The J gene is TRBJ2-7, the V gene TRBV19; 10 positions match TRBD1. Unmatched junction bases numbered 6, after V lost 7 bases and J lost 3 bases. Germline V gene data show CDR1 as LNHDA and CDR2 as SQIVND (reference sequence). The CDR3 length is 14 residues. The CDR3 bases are TGTGCCAGTACCACCGGGACAGGGGACTACGAGCAGTACTTC. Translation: CASTTGTGDYEQYF. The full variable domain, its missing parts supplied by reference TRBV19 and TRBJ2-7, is DGGITQSPKYLFRKEGQNVTLSCEQNLNHDAMYWYRQDPGQGLRLIYYSQIVNDFQKGDIAEGYSVSREKKESFPLTVTSAQKNPTAFYLCASTTGTGDYEQYFGPGTRLTVT.

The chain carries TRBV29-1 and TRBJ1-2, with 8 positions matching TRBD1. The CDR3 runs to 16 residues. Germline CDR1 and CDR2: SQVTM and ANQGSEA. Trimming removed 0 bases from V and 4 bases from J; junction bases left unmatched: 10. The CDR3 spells CSVEELYVGQGYGYTF. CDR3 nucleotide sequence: TGCAGCGTTGAAGAACTTTATGTCGGACAGGGCTATGGCTACACCTTC.

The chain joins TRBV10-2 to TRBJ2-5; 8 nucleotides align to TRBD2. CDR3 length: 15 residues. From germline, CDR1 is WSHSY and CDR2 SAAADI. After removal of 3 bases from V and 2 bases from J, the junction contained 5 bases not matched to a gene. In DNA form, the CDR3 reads TGCGCCAGCAGTGATATTAGCGGGGCGCAAGAGACCCAGTACTTC. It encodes CASSDISGAQETQYF.

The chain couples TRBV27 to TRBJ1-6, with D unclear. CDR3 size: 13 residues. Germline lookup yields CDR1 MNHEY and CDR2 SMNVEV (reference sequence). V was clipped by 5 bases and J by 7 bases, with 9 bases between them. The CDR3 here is CASSTGLNSPLHF. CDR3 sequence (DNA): TGTGCCAGCAGTACGGGTCTAAATTCACCCCTCCACTTT.

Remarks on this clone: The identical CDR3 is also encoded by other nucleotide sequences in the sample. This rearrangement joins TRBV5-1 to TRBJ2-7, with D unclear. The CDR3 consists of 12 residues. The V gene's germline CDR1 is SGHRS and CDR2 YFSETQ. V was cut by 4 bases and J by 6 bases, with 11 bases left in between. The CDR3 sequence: CASSVNSGEQYF. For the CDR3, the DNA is TGCGCCAGCAGCGTTAATAGTGGCGAGCAGTACTTC. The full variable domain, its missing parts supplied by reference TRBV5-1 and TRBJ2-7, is KAGVTQTPRYLIKTRGQQVTLSCSPISGHRSVSWYQQTPGQGLQFLFEYFSETQRNKGNFPGRFSGRQFSNSRSEMNVSTLELGDSALYLCASSVNSGEQYFGPGTRLTVT.

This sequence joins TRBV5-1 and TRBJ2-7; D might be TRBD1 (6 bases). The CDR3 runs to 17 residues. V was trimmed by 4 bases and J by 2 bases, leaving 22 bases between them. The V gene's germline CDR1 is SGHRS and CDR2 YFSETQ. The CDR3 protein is CASSPGWVQGSTYEQYF. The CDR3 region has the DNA TGCGCCAGCAGCCCAGGTTGGGTCCAGGGGTCCACCTACGAGCAGTACTTC.

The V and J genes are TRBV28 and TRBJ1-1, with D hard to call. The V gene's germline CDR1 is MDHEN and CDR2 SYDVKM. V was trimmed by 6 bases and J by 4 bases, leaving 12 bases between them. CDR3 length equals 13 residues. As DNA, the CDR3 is TGTGCCAGCAGGTCCGCCACAGCCACTGAAGCTTTCTTT. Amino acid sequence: CASRSATATEAFF.

DNA for the CDR3: TGTGCCAGCAGCTGGGACAGGGTCGTCGGTCAGCCCCAGCATTTT. Translation gives CASSWDRVVGQPQHF. The chain employs TRBV7-9 and TRBJ1-5; 9 bases match TRBD1. After removal of 4 bases from V and 6 bases from J, the junction contained 7 bases not matched to a gene. CDR3 size: 15 residues. Per germline, CDR1 SEHNR and CDR2 FQNEAQ (reference sequence).

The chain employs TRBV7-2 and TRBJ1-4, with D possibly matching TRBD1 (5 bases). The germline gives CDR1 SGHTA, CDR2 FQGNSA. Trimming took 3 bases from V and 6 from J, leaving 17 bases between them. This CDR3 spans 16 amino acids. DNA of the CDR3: TGTGCCAGCAGCTTGGTAGACAGTCGACCGCATGAAAAACTGTTTTTT. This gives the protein CASSLVDSRPHEKLFF.

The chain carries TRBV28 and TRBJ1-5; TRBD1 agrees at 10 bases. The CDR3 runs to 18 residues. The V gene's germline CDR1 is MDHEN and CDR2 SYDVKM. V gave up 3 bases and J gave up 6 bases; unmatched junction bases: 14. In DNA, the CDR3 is TGTGCCAGCAGTTTCGCACCGGGACAGGGGATAGGCGGTCAGCCCCAGCATTTT. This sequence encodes CASSFAPGQGIGGQPQHF. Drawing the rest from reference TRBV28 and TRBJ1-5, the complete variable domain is DVKVTQSSRYLVKRTGEKVFLECVQDMDHENMFWYRQDPGLGLRLIYFSYDVKMKEKGDIPEGYSVSREKKERFSLILESASTNQTSMYLCASSFAPGQGIGGQPQHFGDGTRLSIL.

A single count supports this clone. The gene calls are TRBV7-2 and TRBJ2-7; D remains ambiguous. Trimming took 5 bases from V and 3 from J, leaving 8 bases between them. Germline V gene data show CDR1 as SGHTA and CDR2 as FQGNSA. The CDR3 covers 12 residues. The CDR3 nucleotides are TGTGCCAGCAGCCCCGCCGGCTACGAGCAGTACTTC. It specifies CASSPAGYEQYF.

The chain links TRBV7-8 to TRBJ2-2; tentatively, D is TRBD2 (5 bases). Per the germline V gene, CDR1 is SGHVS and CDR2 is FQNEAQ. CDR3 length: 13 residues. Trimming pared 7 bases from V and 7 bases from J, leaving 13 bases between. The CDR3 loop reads CASTYSAGGELFF. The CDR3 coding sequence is TGTGCCAGCACCTATTCGGCGGGCGGGGAGCTGTTTTTT. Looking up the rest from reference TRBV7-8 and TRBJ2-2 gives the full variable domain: GAGVSQSPRYKVAKRGQDVALRCDPISGHVSLFWYQQALGQGPEFLTYFQNEAQLDKSGLPSDRFFAERPEGSVSTLKIQRTQQEDSAVYLCASTYSAGGELFFGEGSRLTVL.

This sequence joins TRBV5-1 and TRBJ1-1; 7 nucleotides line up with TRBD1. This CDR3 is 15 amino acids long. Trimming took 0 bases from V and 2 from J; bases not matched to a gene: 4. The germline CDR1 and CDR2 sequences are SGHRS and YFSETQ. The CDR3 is CASSLEGGANTEAFF. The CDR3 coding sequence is TGCGCCAGCAGCTTGGAAGGGGGCGCAAACACTGAAGCTTTCTTT. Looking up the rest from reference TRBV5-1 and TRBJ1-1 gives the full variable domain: KAGVTQTPRYLIKTRGQQVTLSCSPISGHRSVSWYQQTPGQGLQFLFEYFSETQRNKGNFPGRFSGRQFSNSRSEMNVSTLELGDSALYLCASSLEGGANTEAFFGQGTRLTVV.

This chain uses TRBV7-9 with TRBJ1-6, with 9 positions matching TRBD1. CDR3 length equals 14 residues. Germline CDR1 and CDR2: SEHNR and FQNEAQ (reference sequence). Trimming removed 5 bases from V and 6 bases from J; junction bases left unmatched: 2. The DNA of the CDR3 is TGTGCCAGCAGCGAGGGACAGGGTAATTCACCCCTCCACTTT. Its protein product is CASSEGQGNSPLHF.

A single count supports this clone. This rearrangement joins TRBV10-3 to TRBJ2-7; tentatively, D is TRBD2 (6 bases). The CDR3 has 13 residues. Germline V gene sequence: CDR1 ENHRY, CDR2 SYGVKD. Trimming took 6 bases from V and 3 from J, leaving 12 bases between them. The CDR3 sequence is CAIRGDSLYEQYF. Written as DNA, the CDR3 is TGTGCCATCAGGGGGGACTCCCTCTACGAGCAGTACTTC.